This T cell receptor beta chain was found in a study of T cell responses to AZD1222 COVID-19 vaccine. Germline CDR1 MDHEN, CDR2 SYDVKM. The CDR3 totals 14 residues. V dropped 3 bases and J dropped 8; count of bases not matched to a gene: 7. Clones were read by immunoSEQ multiplex PCR, and TCRdb kept only the in-frame ones, dropping some. The sample holds around 19,000 clones, approximately 89% seen once. General study findings and limits: Researchers report vaccine-associated CD4 TCRs spanning spike, with dominance at 160-218 and 743-854.

Note on this clone: What it recognizes is unknown.

The chain has TRBV28 and TRBJ1-5; 7 nucleotides match TRBD1. This TCR derives from an adult who received the AZD1222 COVID-19 vaccine. The sequencing here drew on peripheral blood, taken 28 days after the second AZD1222 dose. For the CDR3, the DNA is TGTGCCAGCAGTTTGGACAGGTCCTTGAAGCCCCAGCATTTT. It codes for CASSLDRSLKPQHF.